This TCR beta chain was sequenced during a study of cytomegalovirus exposure and HLA in healthy donors. Whole-study findings and limits: Sequencing artifact likely explains a cluster of highly shared sequence variants. In a later analysis, most CMV-associated TCR beta chains appeared HLA-restricted.

Primers for the PCR totalled 60 Vbeta and 13 Jbeta. Generated by immunoSEQ multiplex PCR, the TCRdb table keeps only in-frame clones and is missing some. The sample records 150,000 to 200,000 clones, 80% being singletons. Trimming at V came to 3 bases and at J to 6 bases, leaving 3 bases not matched to a gene. This CDR3 is 13 amino acids long. Germline-derived CDR1 and CDR2 are SGHNT and YYREEE (reference sequence). A note on this clone: Its antigen is as yet unknown.

The sequence derives from a male donor in good health and CMV-seropositive. Material for sequencing was PBMCs. The chain employs TRBV5-4 and TRBJ2-7, with 10 nucleotides matching TRBD2. In nucleotides, the CDR3 is TGTGCCAGCAGCTCTAGCGGGAGAGGCGAGCAGTACTTC. Amino acids: CASSSSGRGEQYF.